Sequencing of this T cell receptor beta chain was carried out in a study of blood T cell repertoires in COVID-19. Study-wide background: The samples span acute and convalescent COVID-19 from the United States, Italy and Spain. From T cells, B-cell-depleted T cells, or PBMCs came the material, which was cDNA or gDNA.

Original methodology: Reference gene primer amplification in the assay estimated nucleated cell counts. Data came from immunoSEQ multiplex PCR; TCRdb stores just in-frame clones and leaves some out. The D gene and trimming were derived from the DNA, and the V and J assignments and clone size from that table. This table holds under 250,000 clones, less than 85% found once. This clone was picked up one time. Other DNA sequences in this specimen translate into the identical CDR3. The V gene end was trimmed by 6 bases and the J gene end by 8 bases; junction bases not matched to a gene: 7. Germline V lookup: CDR1 SQVTM, CDR2 ANQGSEA. This CDR3 is built from 12 residues.

Sequenced sample: peripheral blood. This TCR was recovered from an older woman with active or convalescent COVID-19. The gene calls are TRBV29-1 and TRBJ2-1, with 7 bases fitting TRBD2. The CDR3 loop is CSVGRGGDEQFF. CDR3 in DNA: TGCAGCGTCGGGCGGGGAGGGGATGAGCAGTTCTTC.